This is a list of T cell receptor beta chains from one sample in a study of blood T cell repertoires in COVID-19. Profiled with immunoSEQ multiplex PCR; TCRdb holds only in-frame clones, not every one. The sample lists about 76,000 clones, around 91% occurring once. The sequenced material came from peripheral blood. These receptors were obtained from a human donor in a cohort sampled during active COVID-19. CDR3s include the opening cysteine and the closing phenylalanine or tryptophan. The D gene is left open where the match is weak. A clone size is listed for some rows: how often the clone was seen (once, few, many), or a class if it is expanded.

D gene: .
clone size: .
V gene: TRBV3-1/TRBV3-2
J gene: TRBJ2-2
CDR3 DNA: TGTGCCAGCAGCCAGCGGGCCGACACCGGGGAGCTGTTTTTT
CDR3 protein: CASSQRADTGELFF

D gene: .
clone size: .
V gene: TRBV7-2
J gene: TRBJ1-6
CDR3 DNA: TGTGCCAGCAGAGGGACACATTATAATTCACCCCTCCACTTT
CDR3 protein: CASRGTHYNSPLHF

D gene: TRBD1
clone size: .
V gene: TRBV11-2
J gene: TRBJ2-2
CDR3 DNA: TGTGCCAGCAGCTTAGCGTTGGACAGGGGAACCGGGGAGCTGTTTTTT
CDR3 protein: CASSLALDRGTGELFF

D gene: .
clone size: many
V gene: TRBV5-6
J gene: TRBJ2-7
CDR3 DNA: TGTGCCAGCAGCTTGGGACACCCCCGTCCCTACGAGCAGTACTTC
CDR3 protein: CASSLGHPRPYEQYF

D gene: .
clone size: .
V gene: TRBV6-6
J gene: TRBJ1-1
CDR3 DNA: TGTGCCAGCAGTTACTCGACAACAGAAGCTTTCTTT
CDR3 protein: CASSYSTTEAFF

D gene: .
clone size: .
V gene: TRBV2
J gene: TRBJ2-5
CDR3 DNA: TGTGCCAGCGCACTATACGGGGTTGAGACCCAGTACTTC
CDR3 protein: CASALYGVETQYF

D gene: .
clone size: .
V gene: TRBV5-1
J gene: TRBJ1-2
CDR3 DNA: TGCGCCAGCAGCCTAGACAGGACAGAAGCCTATGGCTACACCTTC
CDR3 protein: CASSLDRTEAYGYTF

D gene: .
clone size: .
V gene: TRBV6-2/TRBV6-3
J gene: TRBJ1-1
CDR3 DNA: TGTGCCAGCAGCGGGCATGACAGACCCGTGAGAGCTTTCTTT
CDR3 protein: CASSGHDRPVRAFF

D gene: TRBD2
clone size: .
V gene: TRBV5-1
J gene: TRBJ2-1
CDR3 DNA: TGCGCCAGCAGGATCTCCCGCGGGACTAGGTCCTACAATGAGCAGTTCTTC
CDR3 protein: CASRISRGTRSYNEQFF

D gene: .
clone size: .
V gene: TRBV4-1
J gene: TRBJ1-5
CDR3 DNA: TGCGCCAGCAGCCAAGGGGTGAGGGGAGGGGCACAGCAGCCCCAGCATTTT
CDR3 protein: CASSQGVRGGAQQPQHF

D gene: TRBD2
clone size: .
V gene: TRBV5-8
J gene: TRBJ2-2
CDR3 DNA: TGTGCCAGCAGCTTGGCCCTAGCGGGGGCCGGTACCGGGGAGCTGTTTTTT
CDR3 protein: CASSLALAGAGTGELFF

D gene: TRBD2
clone size: .
V gene: TRBV19
J gene: TRBJ2-5
CDR3 DNA: TGTGCCAGTAGCCCATCTGCGGGGGGCGGAGAGACCCAGTACTTC
CDR3 protein: CASSPSAGGGETQYF

D gene: .
clone size: .
V gene: TRBV7-2
J gene: TRBJ1-2
CDR3 DNA: TGTGCCAGCAGCCTACTCAGTCCGGAGCACCGCTATGGCTACACCTTC
CDR3 protein: CASSLLSPEHRYGYTF

D gene: TRBD1
clone size: .
V gene: TRBV7-2
J gene: TRBJ2-7
CDR3 DNA: TGTGCCAGCAGCTTAAACGGACAGGGGGCGAACTACGAGCAGTACTTC
CDR3 protein: CASSLNGQGANYEQYF

D gene: .
clone size: .
V gene: TRBV2
J gene: TRBJ2-3
CDR3 DNA: TGTGCCAGCTCGGAGTTCGCGGGGTTTAGCACAGATACGCAGTATTTT
CDR3 protein: CASSEFAGFSTDTQYF

D gene: .
clone size: .
V gene: TRBV2
J gene: TRBJ2-5
CDR3 DNA: TGTGCCGGAGATACAGGGAACCAAGAGACCCAGTACTTC
CDR3 protein: CAGDTGNQETQYF

D gene: .
clone size: .
V gene: TRBV21-1
J gene: TRBJ2-7
CDR3 DNA: TGTGCCAGCACCGAAGGGGGGGTAATCTACGAGCAGTACTTC
CDR3 protein: CASTEGGVIYEQYF

D gene: .
clone size: .
V gene: TRBV12-3/TRBV12-4
J gene: TRBJ1-6
CDR3 DNA: TGTGCCAGCAGTTTGATCGAGAAGTCACCCCTCCACTTT
CDR3 protein: CASSLIEKSPLHF

D gene: .
clone size: .
V gene: TRBV5-5
J gene: TRBJ1-2
CDR3 DNA: TGTGCCAGCAGCTTGGGCGGGGGCGGCTATGGCTACACCTTC
CDR3 protein: CASSLGGGGYGYTF

D gene: .
clone size: .
V gene: TRBV18
J gene: TRBJ1-1
CDR3 DNA: TGTGCCAGCTCACCACAGTACCAGGAGAACACTGAAGCTTTCTTT
CDR3 protein: CASSPQYQENTEAFF

D gene: .
clone size: once
V gene: TRBV6-6
J gene: TRBJ1-4
CDR3 DNA: TGTGCCAGCAGTTACTCGACCAGGGCTAATGAAAAACTGTTTTTT
CDR3 protein: CASSYSTRANEKLFF

D gene: .
clone size: .
V gene: TRBV5-1
J gene: TRBJ2-1
CDR3 DNA: TGCGCCAGCAGCTTGGCAAATTACAATGAGCAGTTCTTC
CDR3 protein: CASSLANYNEQFF

D gene: TRBD1
clone size: .
V gene: TRBV18
J gene: TRBJ2-7
CDR3 DNA: TGTGCCAGCTCACCGGGGACAGGGGAGACCTACGAGCAGTACTTC
CDR3 protein: CASSPGTGETYEQYF

D gene: .
clone size: .
V gene: TRBV5-4
J gene: TRBJ2-3
CDR3 DNA: TGTGCCAGCAGCTTGATGGCGGGGACAGATACGCAGTATTTT
CDR3 protein: CASSLMAGTDTQYF

D gene: TRBD2
clone size: .
V gene: TRBV7-2
J gene: TRBJ2-3
CDR3 DNA: TGTGCCAGCAGCCCTCGGACTAGCCGGTCAGATACGCAGTATTTT
CDR3 protein: CASSPRTSRSDTQYF

D gene: .
clone size: .
V gene: TRBV27
J gene: TRBJ2-7
CDR3 DNA: TGTGCCAGCAGTGATCTAGCGAATTTCTACGAGCAGTACTTC
CDR3 protein: CASSDLANFYEQYF

D gene: .
clone size: .
V gene: TRBV10-3
J gene: TRBJ2-5
CDR3 DNA: TGTGCCATCAGTGATCACAATCAAGAGACCCAGTACTTC
CDR3 protein: CAISDHNQETQYF

D gene: TRBD1
clone size: .
V gene: TRBV6-5
J gene: TRBJ2-7
CDR3 DNA: TGTGCCAGCAGCAGTCCGGGACAGGGCCCCTACGAGCAGTACTTC
CDR3 protein: CASSSPGQGPYEQYF

D gene: .
clone size: .
V gene: TRBV4-3
J gene: TRBJ2-5
CDR3 DNA: TGCGCCAGCGGGCAGGGGCTACAAGAGACCCAGTACTTC
CDR3 protein: CASGQGLQETQYF

D gene: TRBD1
clone size: .
V gene: TRBV18
J gene: TRBJ2-7
CDR3 DNA: TGTGCCAGCTCGCACGGGACAGGAAATTACGAGCAGTACTTC
CDR3 protein: CASSHGTGNYEQYF

D gene: .
clone size: .
V gene: TRBV19
J gene: TRBJ1-1
CDR3 DNA: TGTGCCAGTAGTATGAGTGTCTCGAGGGGACTCACTGAAGCTTTCTTT
CDR3 protein: CASSMSVSRGLTEAFF

D gene: TRBD1
clone size: few
V gene: TRBV19
J gene: TRBJ1-1
CDR3 DNA: TGTGCCAGTAGTCGCACAGGGGGCTCGAACACTGAAGCTTTCTTT
CDR3 protein: CASSRTGGSNTEAFF

D gene: .
clone size: .
V gene: TRBV7-2
J gene: TRBJ2-7
CDR3 DNA: TGTGCCAGCAGCTTAGCCGTCGGGTTACCCCACGAGCAGTACTTC
CDR3 protein: CASSLAVGLPHEQYF

D gene: .
clone size: .
V gene: TRBV6-1
J gene: TRBJ1-3
CDR3 DNA: TGTGCCAGCAGTGAACGGCAGGGTTACGGAAACACCATATATTTT
CDR3 protein: CASSERQGYGNTIYF

D gene: .
clone size: .
V gene: TRBV29-1
J gene: TRBJ1-3
CDR3 DNA: TGCAGCGTTGAACAGTTATCAGGAAACACCATATATTTT
CDR3 protein: CSVEQLSGNTIYF

D gene: TRBD2
clone size: .
V gene: TRBV11-2
J gene: TRBJ2-1
CDR3 DNA: TGTGCCAGCAGCCGCGGGGGGCCCTACAATGAGCAGTTCTTC
CDR3 protein: CASSRGGPYNEQFF

D gene: .
clone size: .
V gene: TRBV6-4
J gene: TRBJ1-1
CDR3 DNA: TGTGCCAGCAAAGTCGTGGACAGTCGGGCCGAAGCTTTCTTT
CDR3 protein: CASKVVDSRAEAFF

D gene: .
clone size: .
V gene: TRBV19
J gene: TRBJ1-5
CDR3 DNA: TGTGCCAGTAGTATGGGGGGGCGTTCAGGTCAGCCCCAGCATTTT
CDR3 protein: CASSMGGRSGQPQHF

D gene: TRBD1
clone size: .
V gene: TRBV11-2
J gene: TRBJ2-3
CDR3 DNA: TGTGCCAGCAGCCCGCAGGGGGCCGCAGATACGCAGTATTTT
CDR3 protein: CASSPQGAADTQYF

D gene: .
clone size: .
V gene: TRBV19
J gene: TRBJ1-2
CDR3 DNA: TGTGCCAGTAGTATTGGGCAAGGGGCCGGGGGCTACACCTTC
CDR3 protein: CASSIGQGAGGYTF

D gene: .
clone size: few
V gene: TRBV6-6
J gene: TRBJ1-2
CDR3 DNA: TGTGCCAGCAGTTCAGTACGAGGCTTACCCTATGGCTACACCTTC
CDR3 protein: CASSSVRGLPYGYTF